This T cell receptor beta chain was retrieved from a study of CD8 T cells in Susac syndrome. The CDR3 covers 15 residues. The V end lost 4 bases, the J end lost 1 base, and 15 bases lay between the germline ends. CDR1 is SGDLS and CDR2 is YYNGEE in the germline V gene. TEMRA cells were FACS-enriched and CD8+ and CD4+ T cells negatively isolated. Reverse transcription used about 0.45 to 1 ug RNA and random hexamers. TCRdb reprocessed the immunoSEQ multiplex PCR reads with MiXCR, giving one entry per CDR3 protein. The sample holds 160,000 or so distinct CDR3 sequences, around 95% seen once. This sequence was found in a human donor with multiple sclerosis. The rearrangement links TRBV9 to TRBJ2-7; a weak D match, TRBD1 (6 bases). The sample taken for sequencing was CD8+ T cells from PBMCs. CDR3 nucleotide sequence: TGTGCCAGCAGCCCCGACAGGAGACCATCCTACGAGCAGTACTTC. It encodes CASSPDRRPSYEQYF.